The 22 T cell receptor beta chains listed next were all sequenced from one sample in a study of lung T cells in sarcoidosis with Löfgren's syndrome. TCRdb fed the reads into MiXCR, producing one record per CDR3 protein. The sample includes 1,500 to 2,000 distinct CDR3 sequences, 25% to 30% seen only once; the top ten take approximately 9.9%. Sequenced sample: CD4+ T cells from bronchoalveolar lavage. The source of these receptors is a human donor with sarcoidosis (Löfgren's syndrome or another form), or a control subject (not recorded which).

There are a few counts of this clonotype. This chain joins TRBV18 and TRBJ2-7, with 7 bases fitting TRBD1. Germline V lookup: CDR1 KGHSH, CDR2 LQKENI. This CDR3 comprises 15 residues. V shed 5 bases and J 0 bases; nucleotides not matched to a gene: 7. The CDR3 sequence is CASSTTGDLSYEQYF. The CDR3, as DNA: TGTGCCAGCTCAACAACAGGGGACCTCTCCTACGAGCAGTACTTC. The full variable domain, rest sourced from reference TRBV18 and TRBJ2-7, is NAGVMQNPRHLVRRRGQEARLRCSPMKGHSHVYWYRQLPEEGLKFMVYLQKENIIDESGMPKERFSAEFPKEGPSILRIQQVVRGDSAAYFCASSTTGDLSYEQYFGPGTRLTVT.

This clonotype was picked up many times. The chain uses TRBV11-2 and TRBJ2-7; tentatively, D is TRBD1 or TRBD2 (5 bases each). The V end lost 1 base, the J end lost 0 bases, and 7 bases lay between the germline ends. CDR1 SGHAT and CDR2 FQNNGV come from the germline V gene. The CDR3 is 14 amino acids. In nucleotides, the CDR3 is TGTGCCAGCAGCTTAGGGGGGAGCTCCTACGAGCAGTACTTC. Its translation: CASSLGGSSYEQYF.

In the case of this clonotype: This sequence may be a read error, since a much larger clone differs from it by one base. V is TRBV2 and J is TRBJ1-3; D not certain. The CDR3 has 14 residues. Per germline, CDR1 SNHLY and CDR2 FYNNEI. Here the CDR3 reads CTSSGVGGRNTIYF. CDR3 in DNA: TGTACCAGCAGTGGGGTCGGCGGTCGAAACACCATATATTTT.

Only one count was recorded for this clonotype. The junction departs from the called germline gene at one end, perhaps through a read error. The gene calls are TRBV6-1 and TRBJ2-5; weak D call: TRBD2 (6 bases). The CDR3 is made up of 15 amino acids. CDR1 and CDR2 (germline): MNHNS, SASEGT. CDR3 coding DNA: TGTGCCAGCAGTGAAGTGGCAGGAGGGAAAGGGACCCGGTACTTC. Amino acid sequence: CASSEVAGGKGTRYF.

The table lists this clonotype with many counts. This rearrangement joins TRBV30 to TRBJ1-3; weak D call: TRBD1 (6 bases). V was cut by 2 bases and J by 2 bases, with 10 bases left in between. In germline, CDR1 is GTSNPN, CDR2 SVGIG (reference sequence). This CDR3 is 14 amino acids long. The CDR3 DNA sequence: TGTGCCTGGAGTCTAACAGGGACTGGAAACACCATATATTTT. Translating gives CAWSLTGTGNTIYF.

On this clonotype: One end of the junction varies from germline; a read error may be responsible. The V gene is TRBV6-2 or TRBV6-3, the J gene TRBJ2-1, with D perhaps matching TRBD1 or TRBD2 (5 bases each). The germline V gene has CDR1 MNHEY and CDR2 SVGEGT. The CDR3 consists of 17 residues. CDR3 in DNA: TGTGCCGGCAGTTACGGGGCGAGACGGTCGTGGGGCAATGAGCAGTTCTTC. It encodes CAGSYGARRSWGNEQFF.

This clonotype is large (0.1 to 1%) in the sample. This sequence joins TRBV5-4 and TRBJ2-3, with D possibly called TRBD1 or TRBD2 (5 bases each). Germline V gene lookup returns CDR1 SGHNT and CDR2 YYREEE (reference sequence). Trimming cost V 4 bases and J 4 bases, with 16 bases left between them. CDR3 length equals 15 residues. For the CDR3, the DNA is TGTGCCAGCAGCCTCCTGAAGACGGGGCCAGATACGCAGTATTTT. Translating it yields CASSLLKTGPDTQYF.

This clonotype is termed large (0.1 to 1%). The chain couples TRBV27 to TRBJ2-7, with no clear D. V gave up 5 bases and J gave up 7 bases, with 12 bases separating them. CDR3 size: 12 residues. Germline V gives CDR1 MNHEY, CDR2 SMNVEV (reference sequence). CDR3 residues: CASSHPQREQYF. Written as DNA, the CDR3 is TGTGCCAGCAGTCACCCGCAGAGGGAGCAGTACTTC.

Relative to its sample, this clonotype is medium-sized (0.01 to 0.1%). The chain combines TRBV3-1 with TRBJ2-7, with D tentatively TRBD2 (5 bases). Between the trimmed V and J ends, which lost 2 bases and 6 bases, there was a span of 11 bases. CDR3 length: 13 amino acids. Looked up from germline, CDR1 is LGHDT and CDR2 is YNNKEL (reference sequence). The CDR3 DNA reads as TGTGCCAGCAGCCAAACGGCGGGCGGCGAGCAGTACTTC. Its protein is CASSQTAGGEQYF.

This clonotype was seen a handful of times. This sequence may be a read error, since a much larger clone differs from it by one base. The rearrangement uses TRBV3-1 and TRBJ2-3; D remains ambiguous. Per the germline V gene, CDR1 is LGHDT and CDR2 is YNNKEL (reference sequence). This CDR3 comprises 12 residues. The CDR3 DNA is TGTGCCAGCAGCCCCCGGGTAGATGCGCAGTATTTT. Encoded protein: CASSPRVDAQYF.

This clonotype is judged medium-sized. CDR3 loop: CASSLVYSLEAFF. The CDR3 DNA follows: TGTGCCAGCAGCTTAGTTTACAGCCTCGAAGCTTTCTTT. The V gene is TRBV11-2, the J gene TRBJ1-1; D remains ambiguous. The CDR3 sequence is 13 residues long. Trimming took 1 base from V and 8 from J, leaving 11 bases between them. Looked up from germline, CDR1 is SGHAT and CDR2 is FQNNGV.

By its share, this clonotype is large. V and J are TRBV6-2 or TRBV6-3 and TRBJ2-7; 7 bases align to TRBD1. This CDR3 region has 13 residues. The germline CDR1 and CDR2 sequences are MNHEY and SVGEGT. Trimming cost V 8 bases and J 0 bases; bases outside gene matches: 4. The CDR3 region has the DNA TGTGCCAGCGGGGGACAGAACTCCTACGAGCAGTACTTC. Its translation is CASGGQNSYEQYF.

This clonotype came up once. Relative to the germline gene, one junction end is altered; a read error may explain this. The chain uses TRBV2 and TRBJ2-5; either TRBD1 or TRBD2 may supply D (5 bases each). Germline CDR1 reads SNHLY; CDR2 reads FYNNEI. This CDR3 region has 14 residues. Written as DNA, the CDR3 is TGTGCCGGCAGCTTAGGGACGGCCCGAGAGACCCAGTACTTC. Protein sequence: CAGSLGTARETQYF.

Judged by abundance, this clonotype is medium-sized. The CDR3 nucleotides are TGTGCCAGCAGCCCAATCCGGAACAATGAGCAGTTCTTC. Translating gives CASSPIRNNEQFF. The J gene is TRBJ2-1, the V gene TRBV11-1; D gene ambiguous. Trimming took 5 bases from V and 5 from J, leaving 10 bases between them. The CDR3 has 13 residues. Per the germline V gene, CDR1 is SGHAT and CDR2 is FQDESV (reference sequence).

This clonotype is judged medium-sized. The chain joins TRBV5-1 to TRBJ2-5, with 10 bases identical to TRBD2. Germline lookup yields CDR1 SGHRS and CDR2 YFSETQ. This CDR3 is 14 amino acids long. V shed 4 bases, J shed 1 base, and the junction held 1 base outside the gene matches. This chain's CDR3 is CASSPSGGQETQYF. In DNA, the CDR3 is TGCGCCAGCAGCCCTAGCGGGGGCCAAGAGACCCAGTACTTC. Together with reference TRBV5-1 and TRBJ2-5, the CDR3 gives the full variable domain: KAGVTQTPRYLIKTRGQQVTLSCSPISGHRSVSWYQQTPGQGLQFLFEYFSETQRNKGNFPGRFSGRQFSNSRSEMNVSTLELGDSALYLCASSPSGGQETQYFGPGTRLLVL.

Sample share makes this clonotype large (0.1 to 1%). This chain connects TRBV2 to TRBJ2-3; D remains ambiguous. Germline-derived CDR1 and CDR2 are SNHLY and FYNNEI. CDR3 length: 13 amino acids. Trimming stripped 2 bases from V and 5 bases from J, with 8 bases between. CDR3 DNA sequence: TGTGCCAGCAGTGAAATAGGTAGAGATACGCAGTATTTT. Its translation is CASSEIGRDTQYF. Full variable domain (missing parts from reference TRBV2 and TRBJ2-3): EPEVTQTPSHQVTQMGQEVILRCVPISNHLYFYWYRQILGQKVEFLVSFYNNEISEKSEIFDDQFSVERPDGSNFTLKIRSTKLEDSAMYFCASSEIGRDTQYFGPGTRLTVL.

By sample share, this clonotype is medium-sized. The CDR3 here is CASSQAASGGADTQYF. The DNA of the CDR3 is TGCGCCAGCAGCCAAGCGGCTAGCGGGGGGGCAGATACGCAGTATTTT. This rearrangement joins TRBV4-3 to TRBJ2-3; TRBD2 matches at 12 bases. This CDR3 comprises 16 residues. Germline V gene lookup returns CDR1 LGHNA and CDR2 YSLEER. J lost 4 bases, V lost 1 base, and 3 bases had no gene match.

This clonotype is labeled as large. This chain joins TRBV6-1 and TRBJ2-3, with a tentative D call TRBD2 (5 bases). V lost 2 bases to trimming and J lost 2 bases, with 5 bases between them. Germline CDR1 MNHNS, CDR2 SASEGT. This CDR3 spans 13 amino acids. CDR3 sequence reads: CASSELATDTQYF. The CDR3 nucleotides are TGTGCCAGCAGTGAACTAGCCACAGATACGCAGTATTTT.

This clonotype counts as large (0.1 to 1%). The chain couples TRBV12-3 or TRBV12-4 to TRBJ1-6; the D is unclear. Deletions cut 5 bases from V and 5 bases from J, with 4 bases between. The CDR3 spans 12 residues. The CDR3 coding sequence is TGTGCCAGCAGTCAAAATAATTCACCCCTCCACTTT. Translated: CASSQNNSPLHF.

A word on this clonotype: A read error may explain this, as a much larger clone is one base away. V gene TRBV10-3 combines with J gene TRBJ2-5, with TRBD2 identical over 13 bases. The germline CDR1 and CDR2 sequences are ENHRY and SYGVKD. The CDR3 runs to 16 residues. The CDR3 protein is CASRGTSGTTQETRYF. The CDR3 DNA sequence: TGTGCCTCGCGGGGGACTAGCGGGACCACCCAAGAGACCCGGTACTTC.

Judged by abundance, this clonotype is medium-sized (0.01 to 0.1%). The V call is TRBV5-1, the J call TRBJ1-1, with D tentatively TRBD1 (6 bases). V was shortened by 1 base and J by 4 bases, with 14 bases between the two germline ends. This CDR3 is 15 amino acids long. In germline, CDR1 is SGHRS, CDR2 YFSETQ. In DNA form, the CDR3 reads TGCGCCAGCAGCTTGATGGGGGCGCATGGCACTGAAGCTTTCTTT. It codes for CASSLMGAHGTEAFF.

Comment on this clonotype: This may stem from a read error, because a much larger clone lies one nucleotide away. The chain uses TRBV3-1 and TRBJ1-1, with a tentative D call TRBD1 (5 bases). From germline, CDR1 is LGHDT and CDR2 YNNKEL (reference sequence). The CDR3 totals 14 residues. CDR3 bases: TGTGCCAGCAGCCATGCCGGGAGTGGGACTGGAGCTTTCTTT. This encodes CASSHAGSGTGAFF.